A selection of T cell receptor beta chains follows, all from one sample in a study of graft-versus-host responses after intestinal transplantation. TCRdb keeps only in-frame clones here, not all; method: immunoSEQ multiplex PCR. The sample gives approximately 90,000 clones, approximately 90% of which show up once; approximately 6% is in the top ten. These receptors' targets are unknown. The sequencing here drew on unstimulated CD8+ T cells sorted from spleen or lymph node cells, taken before intestinal transplant. All receptors come from a human donor who received an intestinal transplant. Both conserved end residues are part of each CDR3. D genes are given only for firm matches. A row's size may be missing; if present it is once, few, many or a size class.

j_gene | v_gene | abundance | d_gene | CDR3aa | CDR3nt
TRBJ1-2 | TRBV11-2 | - | - | CASSLGQGYGYTF | TGTGCCAGCAGCCTTGGGCAGGGTTATGGCTACACCTTC
TRBJ1-5 | TRBV7-9 | - | - | CASSLGRSSNQPQHF | TGTGCCAGCAGCTTGGGCCGGTCGAGCAATCAGCCCCAGCATTTT
TRBJ2-1 | TRBV15 | - | TRBD1 | CATSRLIGLGTAPYNEQFF | TGTGCCACCAGCAGGCTAATAGGGCTTGGGACAGCACCCTACAATGAGCAGTTCTTC
TRBJ2-5 | TRBV5-6 | - | TRBD1 | CASSTGQGIETQYF | TGTGCCAGCAGCACGGGACAGGGAATCGAGACCCAGTACTTC
TRBJ2-3 | TRBV27 | - | TRBD1 | CASSLLGQDKDTQYF | TGTGCCAGCAGTTTATTGGGACAGGATAAAGATACGCAGTATTTT
TRBJ2-5 | TRBV7-9 | - | TRBD1 | CASSLPKTGLEETQYF | TGTGCCAGCAGCTTACCCAAGACAGGGCTCGAAGAGACCCAGTACTTC
TRBJ2-1 | TRBV13 | - | TRBD2 | CASSPRLAGKSSYNEQFF | TGTGCCAGCAGCCCCCGACTAGCGGGAAAAAGCTCCTACAATGAGCAGTTCTTC
TRBJ1-1 | TRBV6-1 | - | - | CASSEVGTLGAEAFF | TGTGCCAGCAGCGAGGTGGGGACATTGGGCGCTGAAGCTTTCTTT
TRBJ2-2 | TRBV11-2 | - | - | CASSPLTGPNTGELFF | TGTGCCAGCAGCCCCCTCACAGGCCCGAACACCGGGGAGCTGTTTTTT
TRBJ2-7 | TRBV2 | - | TRBD1 | CASSNRGQGYEQYF | TGTGCCAGCAGTAACAGGGGGCAAGGTTACGAGCAGTACTTC
TRBJ1-6 | TRBV28 | - | - | CASSSGIRGNNSPLHF | TGTGCCAGCAGTTCCGGGATAAGGGGAAATAATTCACCCCTCCACTTT
TRBJ1-2 | TRBV6-1 | - | - | CASTLLGDLFGYTF | TGTGCCAGCACCCTACTGGGGGACCTATTTGGCTACACCTTC
TRBJ2-3 | TRBV6-5 | - | - | CASSTTRGTDTQYF | TGTGCCAGCAGCACGACTAGGGGCACAGATACGCAGTATTTT
TRBJ2-5 | TRBV6-5 | - | - | CASSSLTSQETQYF | TGTGCCAGCAGTTCGTTGACTAGCCAAGAGACCCAGTACTTC
TRBJ2-7 | TRBV10-3 | - | - | CAISESGVPYEQYF | TGTGCCATCAGTGAGTCGGGCGTTCCCTACGAGCAGTACTTC
TRBJ2-7 | TRBV6-5 | - | TRBD1 | CASRTGDYEQYF | TGTGCCAGCAGGACAGGGGACTACGAGCAGTACTTC
TRBJ1-5 | TRBV5-6 | - | - | CASSLWAENQPQHF | TGTGCCAGCAGCTTGTGGGCGGAGAATCAGCCCCAGCATTTT
TRBJ2-7 | TRBV4-1 | - | TRBD2 | CASSQGILASYEQYF | TGCGCCAGCAGCCAAGGTATACTAGCGAGCTACGAGCAGTACTTC
TRBJ2-5 | TRBV6-5 | - | TRBD1 | CASSPQGAETQYF | TGTGCCAGCAGCCCACAGGGGGCCGAGACCCAGTACTTC
TRBJ1-1 | TRBV7-6 | - | - | CASSLIEGEGNTEAFF | TGTGCCAGCAGCTTAATCGAAGGAGAGGGGAACACTGAAGCTTTCTTT
TRBJ2-1 | TRBV19 | few | TRBD2 | CASSIFGGSGGEQFF | TGTGCCAGTAGTATATTTGGCGGGAGTGGAGGTGAGCAGTTCTTC
TRBJ2-1 | TRBV4-1 | - | TRBD2 | CASSQEGLNEQFF | TGCGCCAGCAGCCAAGAGGGACTAAATGAGCAGTTCTTC
TRBJ1-5 | TRBV19 | - | TRBD1 | CASSIGQGAYSNQPQHF | TGTGCCAGTAGTATTGGACAGGGCGCTTATAGCAATCAGCCCCAGCATTTT
TRBJ2-1 | TRBV27 | - | - | CASSLTMGLYNEQFF | TGTGCCAGCAGTTTAACGATGGGACTCTACAATGAGCAGTTCTTC
TRBJ2-3 | TRBV11-2 | - | TRBD2 | CASSPPPSGSSTDTQYF | TGTGCCAGCAGCCCCCCGCCTAGCGGGAGTAGCACAGATACGCAGTATTTT
TRBJ2-7 | TRBV15 | - | - | CATSRTGSYEQYF | TGTGCCACCAGCAGAACAGGGAGCTACGAGCAGTACTTC
TRBJ2-1 | TRBV6-5 | - | TRBD1 | CASSTGDRFYNEQFF | TGTGCCAGCAGCACCGGGGACAGGTTCTACAATGAGCAGTTCTTC
TRBJ1-6 | TRBV5-5 | - | TRBD1 | CASSLSKLGQQSSYNSPLHF | TGTGCCAGCAGCTTGTCGAAATTGGGACAGCAGAGCTCCTATAATTCACCCCTCCACTTT
TRBJ2-3 | TRBV7-4 | once | TRBD2 | CASSPSGTRASWGTQYF | TGTGCCAGCAGCCCCTCCGGGACTAGGGCCTCGTGGGGTACGCAGTATTTT
TRBJ1-2 | TRBV6-6 | - | TRBD1 | CASSSWDRHGYTF | TGTGCCAGCAGTTCGTGGGACAGGCATGGCTACACCTTC
TRBJ2-7 | TRBV6-5 | - | TRBD2 | CASISGGAGEQYF | TGTGCCAGCATTAGCGGGGGGGCCGGCGAGCAGTACTTC
TRBJ2-5 | TRBV7-9 | once | - | CASSFPRIQETQYF | TGTGCCAGCAGCTTTCCACGGATTCAAGAGACCCAGTACTTC
TRBJ2-7 | TRBV7-9 | - | - | CASSVSYEQYF | TGTGCCAGCAGCGTGAGCTACGAGCAGTACTTC
TRBJ1-1 | TRBV9 | - | - | CASSPPGAMNTEAFF | TGTGCCAGCAGCCCTCCGGGGGCCATGAACACTGAAGCTTTCTTT
TRBJ2-3 | TRBV7-3 | once | - | CASSLTGEEDTQYF | TGTGCCAGCAGCTTAACAGGGGAGGAGGATACGCAGTATTTT
TRBJ1-6 | TRBV11-2 | - | - | CASSLVIPPSPNSPLHF | TGTGCCAGCAGCTTAGTAATCCCCCCCAGCCCGAATTCACCCCTCCACTTT
TRBJ2-7 | TRBV2 | few | - | CASRAGGIYEQYF | TGTGCCAGCAGGGCAGGAGGTATCTACGAGCAGTACTTC
TRBJ2-2 | TRBV29-1 | - | - | CSADADFGETGELFF | TGCAGCGCTGATGCGGACTTCGGAGAAACCGGGGAGCTGTTTTTT
TRBJ1-4 | TRBV27 | - | - | CASSRNGGPDNEKLFF | TGTGCCAGCAGTCGCAATGGGGGCCCCGATAATGAAAAACTGTTTTTT
TRBJ1-3 | TRBV11-2 | - | - | CASSLGGAGNTIYF | TGTGCCAGCAGCTTAGGGGGGGCCGGAAACACCATATATTTT
TRBJ1-5 | TRBV13 | - | - | CASSSAGDHSGNQPQHF | TGTGCCAGCAGCTCCGCAGGTGACCACAGTGGCAATCAGCCCCAGCATTTT
TRBJ2-3 | TRBV18 | - | - | CASSPDVSTSTDTQYF | TGTGCCAGCTCACCTGATGTCTCCACTAGCACAGATACGCAGTATTTT
TRBJ2-7 | TRBV4-1 | - | - | CASSQGDRYEQYF | TGCGCCAGCAGCCAGGGCGACAGGTACGAGCAGTACTTC
TRBJ2-7 | TRBV28 | once | - | CASSPVPGVSSYEQYF | TGTGCCAGCAGTCCCGTCCCGGGCGTAAGCTCCTACGAGCAGTACTTC
TRBJ1-2 | TRBV4-1 | - | - | CASSQVGGGYTF | TGCGCCAGCAGCCAAGTCGGTGGTGGCTACACCTTC
TRBJ2-5 | TRBV13 | - | - | CASSARTQETQYF | TGTGCCAGCAGCGCTAGGACACAAGAGACCCAGTACTTC
TRBJ1-2 | TRBV7-9 | - | - | CASSLDRMAGYGYTF | TGTGCCAGCAGCTTAGATAGAATGGCAGGATATGGCTACACCTTC
TRBJ2-7 | TRBV29-1 | - | - | CSAADNGMSYEQYF | TGCAGCGCCGCAGACAACGGTATGAGCTACGAGCAGTACTTC